Below, one TCR beta chain is given with its context. The data derive from a study of blood T cell repertoires in COVID-19. Study-wide context: Material from acute and convalescent COVID-19 was sourced from the United States, Italy and Spain. Sources were T cells, B-cell-depleted T cells, or PBMCs; the material itself was cDNA or gDNA.

The germline gives CDR1 LNHDA, CDR2 SQIVND (reference sequence). Trimming took 4 bases from V and 2 from J; bases not matched to a gene: 5. The CDR3 totals 15 residues. Original data processing: Estimates of nucleated cell counts were drawn from the amplification of reference gene primers. Profiled with immunoSEQ multiplex PCR; TCRdb holds only in-frame clones, not every one. The DNA was the basis for D and trimming; V, J and clone size are from that table. This sample has approximately 100,000 clones; approximately 80% occur once, and the top ten carry 13% to 15%. Material for sequencing was peripheral blood. The rearrangement links TRBV19 to TRBJ2-7; 10 nucleotides agree with TRBD1. The source of this sequence is a woman aged 60-75 years with acute or convalescent COVID-19. CDR3 loop: CASSTTGTGAYEQYF. For the CDR3, the DNA is TGTGCCAGTAGTACAACCGGGACAGGGGCCTACGAGCAGTACTTC.